These 29 T cell receptor beta chains share one sample of origin, sequenced in a study of blood T cell repertoires in COVID-19. Sequencing used immunoSEQ multiplex PCR; TCRdb keeps in-frame clones, though not all of them. Among more than 300,000 clones listed, about 84% were seen once. The sequenced material came from peripheral blood. The receptors derive from a woman aged 50 to 60 with acute or convalescent COVID-19.

The rearrangement uses TRBV7-9 and TRBJ2-1; 8 bases match TRBD2. The CDR3 spans 16 residues. Trimming cost V 0 bases and J 4 bases; bases outside gene matches: 5. Germline V gene data show CDR1 as SEHNR and CDR2 as FQNEAQ (reference sequence). CDR3 residues: CASSLAGLVFYNEQFF. The CDR3 nucleotides read TGTGCCAGCAGCTTAGCGGGACTAGTTTTTTACAATGAGCAGTTCTTC.

CDR3 nucleotide sequence: TGTGCCAGCAGCGCGGGCCCCGCTGAAGTATGGGAGCAGTACTTC. Translated, it gives CASSAGPAEVWEQYF. This sequence joins TRBV5-4 and TRBJ2-7, with TRBD2 as a possible D gene (5 bases). Trimming took 4 bases from V and 7 from J, leaving 21 bases between them. Germline CDR1 reads SGHNT; CDR2 reads YYREEE (reference sequence). CDR3 size: 15 residues.

V gene TRBV30 combines with J gene TRBJ2-1; 7 bases fit TRBD2. The CDR3 spans 13 residues. The trim removed 2 bases at V and 14 bases at J, leaving 12 bases unmatched. Per the germline V gene, CDR1 is GTSNPN and CDR2 is SVGIG (reference sequence). The CDR3 reads CAWSLRRTREEFF. The CDR3 DNA follows: TGTGCCTGGAGTCTCCGACGGACCCGGGAGGAGTTCTTC.

This clone was recorded a few times. The CDR3 coding sequence is TGTGCCAGCAGTTATGACAGGGGATCCGGGGAGCTGTTTTTT. Its translation is CASSYDRGSGELFF. The chain joins TRBV6-5 to TRBJ2-2; 8 nucleotides line up with TRBD1. V lost 3 bases to trimming and J lost 6 bases; unmatched junction nucleotides: 3. Germline CDR1 and CDR2: MNHEY and SVGAGI. This CDR3 is 14 amino acids long.

This clone came up once. The J gene is TRBJ1-1, the V gene TRBV9, with TRBD1 as a possible D gene (5 bases). Germline V lookup: CDR1 SGDLS, CDR2 YYNGEE. This CDR3 is built from 14 residues. With 1 base removed from V and 5 bases from J, the gap between germline ends came to 12 bases. The CDR3 here is CASSVYEGRTEAFF. CDR3 sequence (DNA): TGTGCCAGCAGCGTATATGAGGGGAGGACTGAAGCTTTCTTT.

The chain links TRBV18 to TRBJ2-5; 11 nucleotides agree with TRBD1. CDR1 is KGHSH, CDR2 LQKENI, per germline. V shed 2 bases and J 1 base; nucleotides not matched to a gene: 3. The CDR3 spans 16 residues. CDR3 in DNA: TGTGCCAGCTCACCAGCCGGGACAGGGGGCCAAGAGACCCAGTACTTC. As protein: CASSPAGTGGQETQYF.

The rearrangement links TRBV29-1 to TRBJ2-7; tentative D call: TRBD2 (6 bases). The CDR3 contains 13 residues. Germline V lookup: CDR1 SQVTM, CDR2 ANQGSEA. V dropped 3 bases and J dropped 1 base, with 10 bases sitting between them. CDR3 region: CSVELADSYEQYF. The CDR3 coding sequence is TGCAGCGTTGAGTTAGCGGATTCCTACGAGCAGTACTTC.

The V call is TRBV7-2, the J call TRBJ2-7; D gene uncertain. The germline V gene encodes CDR1 SGHTA and CDR2 FQGNSA. This CDR3 has 12 amino acids. Trimming left V 5 bases short and J 6 bases short, with 11 bases between. This chain's CDR3 is CASSIVLLEQYF. Written as DNA, the CDR3 is TGTGCCAGCAGCATAGTCCTCCTCGAGCAGTACTTC.

The J gene is TRBJ2-7, the V gene TRBV6-2 or TRBV6-3, with 12 positions matching TRBD2. Germline CDR1 and CDR2: MNHEY and SVGEGT. The CDR3 has 14 amino acids. V was pared by 5 bases and J by 1 base, with 0 bases of the junction left unmatched. CDR3 in amino acids: CASSGLAGSYEQYF. The CDR3 DNA is TGTGCCAGCAGTGGACTAGCGGGATCCTACGAGCAGTACTTC.

This chain joins TRBV14 and TRBJ1-3; 8 bases agree with TRBD1. The CDR3 contains 16 residues. The V segment lost 1 base and the J segment 3 bases; nucleotides outside the gene matches: 5. Germline V gives CDR1 SGHDN, CDR2 FVKESK. The CDR3 DNA sequence: TGTGCCAGCAGCCAAGTAGTCGGACAGGGTGGAAACACCATATATTTT. Its protein product is CASSQVVGQGGNTIYF.

The chain links TRBV10-3 to TRBJ2-1; 9 positions agree with TRBD2. The CDR3 is made up of 11 amino acids. V lost 10 bases, J lost 8 bases, and 3 bases stayed unmatched. The germline CDR1 and CDR2 sequences are ENHRY and SYGVKD. The CDR3 spells CATRLADEQFF. The CDR3 DNA reads TGTGCCACCAGACTAGCGGATGAGCAGTTCTTC.

V is TRBV28 and J is TRBJ2-3; 8 bases match TRBD2. CDR1 and CDR2 (germline): MDHEN, SYDVKM. V dropped 1 base and J dropped 1; count of bases not matched to a gene: 4. The CDR3 consists of 16 residues. The CDR3 nucleotides read TGTGCCAGCAGTTTATACGGACTAGCTGGCACAGATACGCAGTATTTT. It encodes CASSLYGLAGTDTQYF.

The chain employs TRBV10-3 and TRBJ1-2, with TRBD1 matching 7 bases. V trimming: 6 bases; J trimming: 2 bases; junction bases outside the gene matches: 3. CDR3 length: 13 amino acids. The germline gives CDR1 ENHRY, CDR2 SYGVKD. The DNA for the CDR3 is TGTGCCATCAGATCACAGGGGAACTATGGCTACACCTTC. Protein sequence: CAIRSQGNYGYTF.

This rearrangement joins TRBV7-2 to TRBJ1-1, with D possibly TRBD1 on 5 matching bases. The V end lost 1 base, the J end lost 4 bases, and 16 bases lay between the germline ends. Germline-derived CDR1 and CDR2 are SGHTA and FQGNSA. The CDR3 loop spans 16 amino acids. CDR3 sequence: CASSLVLRGFVTEAFF. Here the CDR3 DNA reads TGTGCCAGCAGCTTAGTCTTGCGGGGGTTCGTCACTGAAGCTTTCTTT.

The V gene is TRBV11-2, the J gene TRBJ1-4; 7 bases fit TRBD1. In germline, CDR1 is SGHAT, CDR2 FQNNGV. The V and J ends lost 5 bases and 3 bases, in that order; junction bases with no gene match: 6. This CDR3 has 15 amino acids. The CDR3 bases are TGTGCCAGCAGCAACAGGGGAGGAGCTAATGAAAAACTGTTTTTT. Its protein is CASSNRGGANEKLFF.

V is TRBV19 and J is TRBJ1-3; the match to TRBD1 covers 9 bases. The CDR3 loop spans 14 amino acids. J lost 4 bases, V lost 11 bases, and 9 bases had no gene match. Germline lookup yields CDR1 LNHDA and CDR2 SQIVND (reference sequence). As DNA, the CDR3 is TGTGCCCCCAGGGGGACAGGGACGGGAAACACCATATATTTT. Translated, it gives CAPRGTGTGNTIYF.

The chain has TRBV14 and TRBJ1-6, with TRBD1 matching 7 bases. The CDR3 contains 18 residues. V lost 1 base and J lost 3; bases outside the gene matches: 9. Germline V lookup: CDR1 SGHDN, CDR2 FVKESK. The CDR3 DNA is TGTGCCAGCAGCCAAGGAAGACAGGGAAGTCTCTATAATTCACCCCTCCACTTT. Translated, it gives CASSQGRQGSLYNSPLHF.

The V and J genes are TRBV7-2 and TRBJ1-2; 8 nucleotides line up with TRBD1. J gave up 5 bases and V 2 bases, and 10 bases lay outside the gene matches. CDR1 is SGHTA and CDR2 is FQGNSA in the germline V gene. This CDR3 is 16 amino acids long. As DNA, the CDR3 is TGTGCCAGCAGCTTATCTGCCCAGGGGGCGAGATATGGCTACACCTTC. It codes for CASSLSAQGARYGYTF.

This chain connects TRBV19 to TRBJ1-1; 10 bases are shared with TRBD1. V lost 4 bases, J lost 0 bases, and 5 bases stayed unmatched. Germline V gene lookup returns CDR1 LNHDA and CDR2 SQIVND (reference sequence). There are 16 residues in the CDR3. The CDR3 DNA sequence: TGTGCCAGTAGTAGGACAGGGGGTACGTTGAACACTGAAGCTTTCTTT. It specifies CASSRTGGTLNTEAFF. Full variable domain (outside the CDR3, taken from reference TRBV19 and TRBJ1-1): DGGITQSPKYLFRKEGQNVTLSCEQNLNHDAMYWYRQDPGQGLRLIYYSQIVNDFQKGDIAEGYSVSREKKESFPLTVTSAQKNPTAFYLCASSRTGGTLNTEAFFGQGTRLTVV.

This clone was counted between two and nine times. The V and J genes are TRBV24-1 and TRBJ2-7; 8 bases agree with TRBD1. Germline values: CDR1 KGHDR, CDR2 SFDVKD. The CDR3 totals 14 residues. Trimming took 10 bases from V and 5 from J; bases not matched to a gene: 12. The CDR3 protein is CATSRTGTSDEQYF. DNA of the CDR3: TGTGCCACGAGTCGGACAGGGACGTCAGACGAGCAGTACTTC.

This rearrangement joins TRBV18 to TRBJ2-2; 7 nucleotides agree with TRBD1. The CDR3 has 13 residues. After removal of 4 bases from V and 5 bases from J, the junction contained 1 base not matched to a gene. Germline loops: CDR1 KGHSH, CDR2 LQKENI. The CDR3 spells CASSQQGTGELFF. For the CDR3, the DNA is TGTGCCAGCTCACAACAGGGGACCGGGGAGCTGTTTTTT.

V usage is TRBV20-1 and J usage is TRBJ2-1; D gene ambiguous. Germline values: CDR1 DFQATT, CDR2 SNEGSKA (reference sequence). V shed 4 bases and J shed 8 bases, with 6 bases lying between them. This CDR3 comprises 10 residues. In DNA, the CDR3 is TGCAGTGCTACTCAGGATGAGCAGTTCTTC. Its protein is CSATQDEQFF.

The chain links TRBV28 to TRBJ1-4; 7 bases fit TRBD1. CDR1 and CDR2 from the germline V gene are MDHEN and SYDVKM. The ends lost 2 bases at V and 5 bases at J; junction bases unmatched: 2. This CDR3 is 14 amino acids long. In nucleotides, the CDR3 is TGTGCCAGCAGTTTAAGGGACAGCAATGAAAAACTGTTTTTT. It yields the protein CASSLRDSNEKLFF.

V and J are TRBV7-2 and TRBJ2-3; 12 bases line up with TRBD2. The CDR3 has 16 residues. J lost 5 bases, V lost 2 bases, and 5 bases had no gene match. Per the germline V gene, CDR1 is SGHTA and CDR2 is FQGNSA. The CDR3 region is CASSLKGLAGGDTQYF. Here the CDR3 DNA reads TGTGCCAGCAGCTTAAAGGGACTAGCGGGCGGAGATACGCAGTATTTT.

Written as DNA, the CDR3 is TGTGCCAGCAGTTTGAGCGGGGGGGCAGTAGAAAAACTGTTTTTT. Its translation: CASSLSGGAVEKLFF. V usage is TRBV28 and J usage is TRBJ1-4, with D possibly being TRBD1 (6 bases). The CDR3 is 15 residues long. Trimming pared 3 bases from V and 8 bases from J, leaving 16 bases between. Germline loops: CDR1 MDHEN, CDR2 SYDVKM. The variable domain in full, completed from reference TRBV28 and TRBJ1-4, reads DVKVTQSSRYLVKRTGEKVFLECVQDMDHENMFWYRQDPGLGLRLIYFSYDVKMKEKGDIPEGYSVSREKKERFSLILESASTNQTSMYLCASSLSGGAVEKLFFGSGTQLSVL.

This chain links TRBV3-1 (or the pseudogene TRBV3-2) with TRBJ2-1; D not resolved. Deletions cut 0 bases from V and 3 bases from J, with 6 bases between. This CDR3 region has 14 residues. CDR1 and CDR2 (germline): LGHDT, YNNKEL (reference sequence). The CDR3: CASSQDPFYNEQFF. DNA for the CDR3: TGTGCCAGCAGCCAAGATCCCTTCTACAATGAGCAGTTCTTC.

This clone occurred many times. The genes are TRBV28 and TRBJ1-5, with TRBD1 matching 8 bases. Per germline, CDR1 MDHEN and CDR2 SYDVKM. The CDR3 runs 15 residues. Germline trimming cut 6 bases from V and 6 bases from J; bases unmatched to any gene: 10. In nucleotides, the CDR3 is TGTGCCAGCAGAGAATACAGGGGGGCGGTTCAGCCCCAGCATTTT. It codes for CASREYRGAVQPQHF.

The rearrangement uses TRBV7-7 and TRBJ2-1; the match to TRBD2 covers 8 bases. V trimming: 0 bases; J trimming: 3 bases; junction bases outside the gene matches: 1. The CDR3 covers 15 residues. Germline V gives CDR1 SSHAT, CDR2 FNYEAQ (reference sequence). CDR3 region: CASSLALADYNEQFF. As DNA, the CDR3 is TGTGCCAGCAGCTTAGCACTAGCGGACTACAATGAGCAGTTCTTC. The complete variable domain, with remaining parts taken from reference TRBV7-7 and TRBJ2-1, reads GAGVSQSPRYKVTKRGQDVTLRCDPISSHATLYWYQQALGQGPEFLTYFNYEAQPDKSGLPSDRFSAERPEGSISTLTIQRTEQRDSAMYRCASSLALADYNEQFFGPGTRLTVL.

This clone has a handful of counts. V usage is TRBV10-3 and J usage is TRBJ1-6; no clear D gene. The V end lost 1 base, the J end lost 7 bases, and 14 bases lay between the germline ends. Germline V gene data show CDR1 as ENHRY and CDR2 as SYGVKD. The CDR3 extends over 16 amino acids. The chain's CDR3 is CAISEFGRYRNSPLHF. CDR3 DNA: TGTGCCATCAGTGAGTTCGGGAGGTATCGCAATTCACCCCTCCACTTT.